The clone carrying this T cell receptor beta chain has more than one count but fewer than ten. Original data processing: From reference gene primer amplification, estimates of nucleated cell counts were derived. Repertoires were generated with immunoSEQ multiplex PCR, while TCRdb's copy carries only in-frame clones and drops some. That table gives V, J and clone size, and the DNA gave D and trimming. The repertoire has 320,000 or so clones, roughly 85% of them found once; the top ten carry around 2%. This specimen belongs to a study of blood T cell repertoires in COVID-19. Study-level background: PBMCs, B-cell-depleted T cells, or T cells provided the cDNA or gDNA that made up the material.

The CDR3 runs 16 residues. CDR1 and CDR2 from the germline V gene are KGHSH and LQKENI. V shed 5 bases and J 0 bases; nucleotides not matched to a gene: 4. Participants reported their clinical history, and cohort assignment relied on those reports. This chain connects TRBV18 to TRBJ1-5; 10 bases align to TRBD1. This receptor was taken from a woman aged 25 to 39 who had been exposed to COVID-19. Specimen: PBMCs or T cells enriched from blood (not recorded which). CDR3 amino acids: CASSSGTGASNQPQHF. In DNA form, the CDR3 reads TGTGCCAGCTCATCCGGGACAGGGGCTAGCAATCAGCCCCAGCATTTT.